The rows below give T cell receptor beta chains drawn from one sample of a study of T cell responses to AZD1222 COVID-19 vaccine. Only in-frame clones appear in the TCRdb table, and some are missing; sequencing was by immunoSEQ multiplex PCR. Seen here are 100,000 to 150,000 clones, about 94% observed once, and the top ten hold 5% to 6.5%. Sequencing was performed on peripheral blood, taken on day 0 of AZD1222 vaccination. These receptors all come from an adult in good health. CDR3s include the opening cysteine and the closing phenylalanine or tryptophan. A D gene is named only where the DNA matches it firmly. Not every row has a clone size; where given, it reads once, few, many or a size class.

TRBJ2-1,18,NA,TRBV5-1,NA,TGCGCCAGCAGCTGGAGGGGACCGGACGCTAAAGCCCACAATGAGCAGTTCTTC,CASSWRGPDAKAHNEQFF
TRBJ1-2,18,TRBD1,TRBV15,once,TGTGCCACCAGCAGATACTCCGGGACAGGGGGCGCTGGGGAGGGCTACACCTTC,CATSRYSGTGGAGEGYTF
TRBJ1-1,14,TRBD1,TRBV19,once,TGTGCCAGTAGAATACAGGGGGCGAATACTGAAGCTTTCTTT,CASRIQGANTEAFF
TRBJ2-7,14,NA,TRBV18,NA,TGTGCCAGCTCACCGCGACAGGAATACTACGAGCAGTACTTC,CASSPRQEYYEQYF
TRBJ2-2,15,NA,TRBV29-1,NA,TGCAGCGCCACCGACATTGGTGCCTCCCAAGGGGAGCTGTTTTTT,CSATDIGASQGELFF
TRBJ1-2,13,NA,TRBV21-1,few,TGTGCCAGCAGCAAAGTTAGGCGCTATGGCTACACCTTC,CASSKVRRYGYTF
TRBJ2-7,12,NA,TRBV14,NA,TGTGCCAGCAGCCATACCCTCTACGAGCAGTACTTC,CASSHTLYEQYF
TRBJ1-6,13,TRBD1,TRBV6-4,NA,TGTGCCAGCAGAAGAGACCGACAGGGGGCCCTCCACTTT,CASRRDRQGALHF
TRBJ1-2,12,NA,TRBV25-1,NA,TGTGCCAGCAGTGGGCAGCGCTATGGCTACACCTTC,CASSGQRYGYTF
TRBJ1-1,15,NA,TRBV1,NA,TGCACCAGCAGCAATGACGGGACAGGGAACACTGAAGCTTTCTTT,CTSSNDGTGNTEAFF
TRBJ1-4,15,NA,TRBV5-1,NA,TGCGCCAGCAGCTTGTTGCCGGCTAATAATGAAAAACTGTTTTTT,CASSLLPANNEKLFF
TRBJ1-1,13,NA,TRBV20-1,once,TGCAGTGCTAGTAAGGGCCTGAACACTGAAGCTTTCTTT,CSASKGLNTEAFF
TRBJ2-7,13,TRBD1,TRBV2,once,TGTGCCAGGGGACAGGGGACCCCTGGGGAGCAGTACTTC,CARGQGTPGEQYF
TRBJ2-7,17,TRBD1,TRBV7-9,NA,TGTGCCAGCAGCTTCTTACCTGACAGGGTGGGTACCTACGAGCAGTACTTC,CASSFLPDRVGTYEQYF
TRBJ2-3,17,NA,TRBV7-2,NA,TGTGCCAGCAGCTTAGGGTCTGGGGGATTAGTCACAGATACGCAGTATTTT,CASSLGSGGLVTDTQYF
TRBJ1-2,16,NA,TRBV13,NA,TGTGCCAGCAGCCCCCTCGGGCCAGAGGGTGTTTATGGCTACACCTTC,CASSPLGPEGVYGYTF
TRBJ1-1,13,NA,TRBV28,NA,TGTGCCAGCAGTTTGGCCCGGACACCTAAAGCTTTCTTT,CASSLARTPKAFF
TRBJ1-2,13,NA,TRBV5-4,NA,TGTGCCAGCAGCCCAGGGGACATTTATGGCTACACCTTC,CASSPGDIYGYTF
TRBJ2-5,13,NA,TRBV2,NA,TGTGCCAAGAAGACCGTGCAGCAAGAGACCCAGTACTTC,CAKKTVQQETQYF
TRBJ2-7,15,TRBD2,TRBV6-1,NA,TGTGCCAGCAGTGAAAGCCTAGCGGGAGCCTACGAGCAGTACTTC,CASSESLAGAYEQYF
TRBJ1-5,14,NA,TRBV19,NA,TGTGCCAGTAGTGTCCAAGGGTCGGATCAGCCCCAGCATTTT,CASSVQGSDQPQHF
TRBJ2-1,16,TRBD2,TRBV3-1/TRBV3-2,NA,TGTGCCAGCAGCCAAGGCTCCCCCACTAGCGGGAATGAGCAGTTCTTC,CASSQGSPTSGNEQFF
TRBJ1-2,14,NA,TRBV29-1,NA,TGCAGCGTTGAAGATGAGGCAGGGCGCCGTGGCTACACCTTC,CSVEDEAGRRGYTF
TRBJ2-7,14,TRBD1,TRBV7-9,few,TGTGCCAGCAGCCCGGGACAGGAGACCTACGAGCAGTACTTC,CASSPGQETYEQYF
TRBJ1-5,20,TRBD1,TRBV7-8,NA,TGTGCCAGCAGCTTAAGGCTGACAGGGGGGCCGTTAATTAGCAATCAGCCCCAGCATTTT,CASSLRLTGGPLISNQPQHF
TRBJ1-6,17,NA,TRBV7-8,NA,TGTGCCAGCAGCTTAGTGTTCCGGGATTCCTATAATTCACCCCTCCACTTT,CASSLVFRDSYNSPLHF
TRBJ1-5,15,TRBD1,TRBV3-1/TRBV3-2,NA,TGTGCCAGCAGCCAAGGGGGACAGTCCTTATGGACCCAGCATTTT,CASSQGGQSLWTQHF
TRBJ1-5,15,NA,TRBV7-8,once,TGTGCCAGCAGCTTCGAGCCGGCCAGGGGACAGCCCCAGCATTTT,CASSFEPARGQPQHF
TRBJ2-7,16,NA,TRBV28,NA,TGTGCCAGCACTGGGAGCGGGGCAGGGGTTGCCTACGAGCAGTACTTC,CASTGSGAGVAYEQYF
TRBJ1-2,11,NA,TRBV20-1,NA,TGCAGTGCAAAGGATGCCTATGGCTACACCTTC,CSAKDAYGYTF
TRBJ1-1,14,NA,TRBV6-1,NA,TGTGCCAGCAGTGAACGACACCACAACACTGAAGCTTTCTTT,CASSERHHNTEAFF
TRBJ2-7,12,NA,TRBV10-3,NA,TGTGCCATCAGTGAGTCTTTCTACGAGCAGTACTTC,CAISESFYEQYF
TRBJ2-2,16,NA,TRBV5-1,NA,TGCGCCAGCAGTTCTGGGACATTCGCGAACACCGGGGAGCTGTTTTTT,CASSSGTFANTGELFF
TRBJ1-5,13,NA,TRBV25-1,NA,TGTGCCAGCAGGGGGGACCCCGGGGGGCCCCAGCATTTT,CASRGDPGGPQHF
TRBJ1-2,15,TRBD1,TRBV7-9,NA,TGTGCCAGCAGTTCGAATTCCGGGACAGCATCTGGCTACACCTTC,CASSSNSGTASGYTF
TRBJ1-2,14,TRBD1,TRBV4-2,NA,TGTGCCAGCAGCCAAGGGGTCCAGGGGGGAGGCTACACCTTC,CASSQGVQGGGYTF
TRBJ2-1,15,TRBD2,TRBV2,NA,TGTGCCAGCAGTAGCCTAGCGGGAGGTTCCGATGAGCAGTTCTTC,CASSSLAGGSDEQFF
TRBJ2-3,15,NA,TRBV30,NA,TGTGCCTGGAGTGTAGTGCGATTATACACAGATACGCAGTATTTT,CAWSVVRLYTDTQYF
TRBJ1-2,14,NA,TRBV21-1,NA,TGTGCCAGCAGCAAAGACAGGGCGGGTTATGGCTACACCTTC,CASSKDRAGYGYTF
TRBJ2-3,18,TRBD2,TRBV6-1,NA,TGTGCCAGCAGTGAACCCTATCTAGCGGGAGACGGTGCAGATACGCAGTATTTT,CASSEPYLAGDGADTQYF
TRBJ1-2,16,NA,TRBV18,NA,TGTGCCAGCTCACCATTTAGGACACATCCCTACTATGGCTACACCTTC,CASSPFRTHPYYGYTF
TRBJ2-1,14,NA,TRBV28,NA,TGTGCCAGCAGTAAAAACCCCTCGGACAATGAGCAGTTCTTC,CASSKNPSDNEQFF